The 7 T cell receptor beta chains listed next were all sequenced from one sample in a study of T cells in Graves' hyperthyroidism and ophthalmopathy. Researchers amplified the TCR beta CDR3 regions from RNA transcripts. With the HTBI primer set, the TCR CDR3 went through a first round of RT-PCR. TCRdb reprocessed the multiplex PCR reads with MiXCR, giving one entry per CDR3 protein. The sample has about 520,000 distinct CDR3 sequences, approximately 25% seen once. The sequencing sample was made of blood. These receptors were taken from a woman aged 30 to 39 with Graves' ophthalmopathy.

This clonotype was seen repeatedly, ten times or more. The chain uses TRBV6-5 and TRBJ2-7; 8 bases fit TRBD1. The trim removed 2 bases at V and 6 bases at J, leaving 12 bases unmatched. The germline gives CDR1 MNHEY, CDR2 SVGAGI. The CDR3 is made up of 16 amino acids. CDR3 in amino acids: CASSYGGGRTGPEQYF. Written as DNA, the CDR3 is TGTGCCAGCAGTTACGGGGGAGGAAGGACAGGGCCCGAGCAGTACTTC.

This clonotype has at least ten counts. The chain combines TRBV28 with TRBJ1-2; D is unclear. This CDR3 is built from 12 residues. From germline, CDR1 is MDHEN and CDR2 SYDVKM. Trimming took off 1 base at V and 3 bases at J, with 3 bases between the two ends. CDR3 in DNA: TGTGCCAGCAGTTTATCCGACTATGGCTACACCTTC. Residues: CASSLSDYGYTF.

This clonotype was picked up a small number of times. The chain carries TRBV7-9 and TRBJ2-7; a possible D gene is TRBD2 (6 bases). The germline gives CDR1 SEHNR, CDR2 FQNEAQ (reference sequence). The CDR3 consists of 14 residues. V was pared by 2 bases and J by 7 bases, with 15 bases between. The CDR3 is CASSLSIGGEEQYF. In DNA form, the CDR3 reads TGTGCCAGCAGCTTAAGTATCGGGGGTGAGGAGCAGTACTTC. The complete variable domain, with remaining parts taken from reference TRBV7-9 and TRBJ2-7, reads DTGVSQNPRHKITKRGQNVTFRCDPISEHNRLYWYRQTLGQGPEFLTYFQNEAQLEKSRLLSDRFSAERPKGSFSTLEIQRTEQGDSAMYLCASSLSIGGEEQYFGPGTRLTVT.

This clonotype was detected ten times or more. V is TRBV11-2 and J is TRBJ1-2; 9 bases match TRBD1. CDR3 size: 18 residues. Looked up from germline, CDR1 is SGHAT and CDR2 is FQNNGV. Losses at the gene ends were 4 bases for V and 3 bases for J; bases not matched to a gene: 15. CDR3 in DNA: TGTGCCAGCAGCTCCCCGCGTACAGGGGGCGATGGAGACTATGGCTACACCTTC. Translation: CASSSPRTGGDGDYGYTF.

This clonotype was counted a few times. This chain links TRBV20-1 with TRBJ1-5; tentatively, D is TRBD1 (6 bases). The CDR3 totals 14 residues. Germline lookup yields CDR1 DFQATT and CDR2 SNEGSKA (reference sequence). V lost 6 bases to trimming and J lost 2 bases, with 14 bases between them. Here the CDR3 reads CSATDRLGNQPQHF. CDR3 DNA: TGCAGTGCCACCGACAGGCTTGGCAATCAGCCCCAGCATTTT.

The chain couples TRBV3-1 to TRBJ2-7, with 10 nucleotides matching TRBD1. The V gene's germline CDR1 is LGHDT and CDR2 YNNKEL (reference sequence). CDR3 length: 16 residues. With V trimmed by 0 bases and J by 1 base, 3 bases remained unmatched. This CDR3 reads CASSQEGQGSSYEQYF. CDR3 DNA: TGTGCCAGCAGCCAAGAGGGACAGGGGAGTTCCTACGAGCAGTACTTC.

A remark on this clonotype: Germline is not matched at one junction end, which may reflect a read error. The V gene is TRBV12-3 or TRBV12-4, the J gene TRBJ2-5, with 11 bases matching TRBD2. The CDR3 runs 15 residues. CDR3 in amino acids: CAISLVAGGLETQYF. As DNA, the CDR3 is TGTGCCATCAGTTTAGTAGCGGGGGGGTTGGAGACCCAGTACTTC.